This note documents a single T cell receptor beta chain sequence. Its target is unknown. The method was immunoSEQ multiplex PCR; TCRdb's version includes in-frame clones alone and lacks a portion of them. This table holds 150,000 to 200,000 clones, approximately 89% found once. This entry comes from a study of T cell responses to AZD1222 COVID-19 vaccine. As for the study in general: Combined were second doses at about 4 or about 12 weeks. Study results and limitations: Repertoire sampling happened only post peak T cell response. As reported, nearly half of all spike-specific TCRs target variant regions that are unmutated.

The source material was peripheral blood, sampled on day 0 of AZD1222 vaccination. The source is an adult in good health.

The CDR3 sequence is CASSQDRGQGAVTGELFF. In DNA form, the CDR3 reads TGTGCCAGCAGCCAAGATCGAGGACAGGGGGCCGTCACCGGGGAGCTGTTTTTT. The gene calls are TRBV3-1 (or the pseudogene TRBV3-2) and TRBJ2-2; 11 nucleotides align to TRBD1. The V gene's germline CDR1 is LGHDT and CDR2 YNNKEL (reference sequence). The CDR3 length is 18 residues. The ends lost 0 bases at V and 4 bases at J; junction bases unmatched: 7.